Listed below are T cell receptor beta chains from one sample, sequenced in a study of lymphopenia after photon versus proton radiotherapy. TCRdb's table, derived via immunoSEQ multiplex PCR, lists solely in-frame clones and lacks some. The sample contains approximately 62,000 clones, around 84% of which appear only once. Sample: peripheral blood, taken from a patient treated with proton-based radiotherapy. These receptors were taken from a man aged 55-75 years with pancreatic cancer. Each CDR3 is given with its conserved first and last residue. D genes are given only for firm matches. Size is stated for part of the rows, as once, few or many counts, or as a class when the clone is expanded.

d_gene | j_gene | abundance | v_gene | CDR3nt | CDR3aa
- | TRBJ1-1 | - | TRBV25-1 | TGTGCCAGCAGTGGAACAGGGAGGAACACTGAAGCTTTCTTT | CASSGTGRNTEAFF
- | TRBJ1-1 | few | TRBV2 | TGTGCCAGCAGTGAAAGGGGGATCACTGAAGCTTTCTTT | CASSERGITEAFF
- | TRBJ2-7 | once | TRBV10-1 | TGCGCCAGTATCCTCGACAGGACCTACGAGCAGTACTTC | CASILDRTYEQYF
- | TRBJ2-2 | - | TRBV5-1 | TGCGCCAGCAGCGAGGGGGAAAGGGTCGGGGAGCTGTTTTTT | CASSEGERVGELFF
TRBD1 | TRBJ2-1 | - | TRBV19 | TGTGCCAGTAGTCATGACAGGGTCGGGACCTACAATGAGCAGTTCTTC | CASSHDRVGTYNEQFF
- | TRBJ2-2 | - | TRBV30 | TGTGCCTGGAGTTTTCGGAGGGGGTCCGACACCGGGGAGCTGTTTTTT | CAWSFRRGSDTGELFF
- | TRBJ2-5 | - | TRBV28 | TGTGCCAGTCAGTTTCCGGGTCGAGAGACCCAGTACTTC | CASQFPGRETQYF
- | TRBJ2-3 | - | TRBV7-9 | TGTGCCAGCAGCAAAGCCGGGACCCCCACAGATACGCAGTATTTT | CASSKAGTPTDTQYF
TRBD2 | TRBJ2-7 | - | TRBV29-1 | TGCAGCGTTGAAAGGGTGGCGGGAGGGATGTACTTC | CSVERVAGGMYF
TRBD2 | TRBJ2-7 | - | TRBV6-5 | TGTGCCAGCAGTTCTCTCACTAGCGGGAGACGTTCCGAGCAGTACTTC | CASSSLTSGRRSEQYF
- | TRBJ2-3 | - | TRBV9 | TGTGCCAGCAGCCCGGACTCAGAGGCGACAGATACGCAGTATTTT | CASSPDSEATDTQYF
- | TRBJ1-3 | - | TRBV15 | TGTGCCACCAGCGCCAGAGCTGGAAACACCATATATTTT | CATSARAGNTIYF
- | TRBJ1-1 | - | TRBV9 | TGTGCCAGCAGCGTAGAGGGCAGGATGAACACTGAAGCTTTCTTT | CASSVEGRMNTEAFF
- | TRBJ2-1 | - | TRBV11-3 | TGTGCCAGCAGCTCACCACGGGACACCGCCTACAATGAGCAGTTCTTC | CASSSPRDTAYNEQFF
TRBD1 | TRBJ1-4 | few | TRBV29-1 | TGCAGCGTTGGGGGACAGGAAAAACTGTTTTTT | CSVGGQEKLFF
- | TRBJ1-1 | few | TRBV14 | TGTGCCAGCAGCCCCCCGGGTATGAACACTGAAGCTTTCTTT | CASSPPGMNTEAFF
- | TRBJ2-7 | once | TRBV15 | TGTGCCACCAGCAGAGATTACGGGTTCGGGTACGAGCAGTACTTC | CATSRDYGFGYEQYF
TRBD2 | TRBJ2-3 | - | TRBV19 | TGTGCCAGTAGTCTCCTAGCGGGAGCCTCAGGGACAGATACGCAGTATTTT | CASSLLAGASGTDTQYF
- | TRBJ2-2 | once | TRBV7-8 | TGTGCCAGCAGTTTACCCCGCCGATTCGCGAACACCGGGGAGCTGTTTTTT | CASSLPRRFANTGELFF
TRBD1 | TRBJ1-5 | - | TRBV5-5 | TGTGCCAGCAGCCCGTTGGTCCGGGACAGGGTAAGCAATCAGCCCCAGCATTTT | CASSPLVRDRVSNQPQHF
TRBD2 | TRBJ2-7 | - | TRBV29-1 | TGCAGCGTTATGGGACTAGCGGGACCGGGGGCCTACGAGCAGTACTTC | CSVMGLAGPGAYEQYF
TRBD1 | TRBJ1-2 | - | TRBV6-6 | TGTGCCAGCAGTTTTGGGACAGGGGGCGCAGGTGGCTACACCTTC | CASSFGTGGAGGYTF
TRBD2 | TRBJ2-7 | once | TRBV6-5 | TGTGCCAGCAGTAATGGACTAGAAACATCCGAGCAGTACTTC | CASSNGLETSEQYF
- | TRBJ1-2 | - | TRBV4-3 | TGCGCCAGCAGCCAAGATGCTCGGAATAACTATGGCTACACCTTC | CASSQDARNNYGYTF
TRBD1 | TRBJ1-4 | - | TRBV7-2 | TGTGCCAGCAGCTTAGCGACAGGGGGTAATGAAAAACTGTTTTTT | CASSLATGGNEKLFF
- | TRBJ1-5 | - | TRBV28 | TGTGCCAGCAGCGGAGGAGCTCAGCCCCAGCATTTT | CASSGGAQPQHF
- | TRBJ2-5 | - | TRBV28 | TGTGCCAGCAGTTTACCGCAAGAGACCCAGTACTTC | CASSLPQETQYF
- | TRBJ2-4 | once | TRBV21-1 | TGTGCCAGCAGCCTAACCCTGGTCGGACAGGGGTGGGACATTCAGTACTTC | CASSLTLVGQGWDIQYF
TRBD1 | TRBJ1-1 | - | TRBV6-6 | TGTGCCAGCAGCAACAGGGGGACTGCGGAAGCTTTCTTT | CASSNRGTAEAFF
- | TRBJ1-2 | - | TRBV5-1 | TGCGCCAGCAGCTTGGCTGCAGGTTCTAACTATGGCTACACCTTC | CASSLAAGSNYGYTF
TRBD1 | TRBJ1-2 | - | TRBV2 | TGTGCCAGCAGCCCCGGACAGGGCGCGTCCTCTGGCTACACCTTC | CASSPGQGASSGYTF
- | TRBJ1-5 | - | TRBV15 | TGTGCCACCAGCAGAGAGGTTTCGGGCAATCAGCCCCAGCATTTT | CATSREVSGNQPQHF
TRBD1 | TRBJ2-7 | - | TRBV10-1 | TGCGCCAGCAGAGCCTACGGGACAGGTGTTACCTACGAGCAGTACTTC | CASRAYGTGVTYEQYF
- | TRBJ1-4 | - | TRBV28 | TGTGCCAGCAGTTTAGGGGGGCCTGGTACTGAAAAACTGTTTTTT | CASSLGGPGTEKLFF
TRBD2 | TRBJ2-3 | once | TRBV6-1 | TGTGCCAGCAGCCCGACTAGCGGGACGTCCGATACGCAGTATTTT | CASSPTSGTSDTQYF
- | TRBJ1-4 | - | TRBV15 | TGTGCCACCAGCAGAGATCGGGGGACGGCGAATGAAAAACTGTTTTTT | CATSRDRGTANEKLFF